This entry lists 9 T cell receptor beta chains sequenced from one sample in a study of siplizumab effects on memory and regulatory T cells. Only in-frame clones appear in the TCRdb table, and some are missing; sequencing was by immunoSEQ multiplex PCR. The table lists some 99,000 clones, roughly 94% of them singletons. Sequencing was performed on Tregs sorted from blood. The receptor set was obtained from a human donor in good health.

This clone was seen once. This chain joins TRBV19 and TRBJ2-7, with 7 bases lining up with TRBD2. Germline V lookup: CDR1 LNHDA, CDR2 SQIVND (reference sequence). This CDR3 spans 14 amino acids. With 6 bases clipped from V and 3 bases from J, the junction kept 8 bases outside the gene matches. The CDR3, as DNA: TGTGCCAGTAGCCCTGGACTAGTTGACTACGAGCAGTACTTC. As protein: CASSPGLVDYEQYF.

The chain has TRBV19 and TRBJ2-1; D ambiguous. In germline, CDR1 is LNHDA, CDR2 SQIVND (reference sequence). Trimming left V 3 bases short and J 7 bases short, with 7 bases between. The CDR3 totals 12 residues. In DNA, the CDR3 is TGTGCCAGTAGTATCATACGGAATGAGCAGTTCTTC. The encoded protein is CASSIIRNEQFF.

This clone was picked up one time. The rearrangement uses TRBV4-1 and TRBJ1-2; the D gene is possibly TRBD1 (6 bases). The CDR3 sequence is 13 residues long. Germline CDR1 MGHRA, CDR2 YSYEKL. Trimming took off 4 bases at V and 6 bases at J, with 12 bases between the two ends. CDR3 in DNA: TGCGCCAGCAGCCGAGGGGGGCGGGATGGCTACACCTTC. As protein: CASSRGGRDGYTF.

The rearrangement joins TRBV10-3 to TRBJ1-3; TRBD1 might be the D (5 bases). Germline CDR1 is ENHRY and CDR2 is SYGVKD. The V end was cut by 6 bases, the J end by 0 bases, with 9 bases between. This CDR3 contains 14 residues. DNA of the CDR3: TGTGCCATCAGAGACAGCAGCTCTGGAAACACCATATATTTT. Translating it yields CAIRDSSSGNTIYF.

This clone appeared a single time. V is TRBV5-1 and J is TRBJ1-2, with 8 bases lining up with TRBD1. J gave up 10 bases and V 2 bases, and 7 bases lay outside the gene matches. CDR1 and CDR2 (germline): SGHRS, YFSETQ. CDR3 size: 13 residues. As DNA, the CDR3 is TGCGCCAGCAGCTTAGGACAGGGCTTGGACTACACCTTC. Translation gives CASSLGQGLDYTF.

V usage is TRBV4-2 and J usage is TRBJ1-6; D is unresolved. This CDR3 has 15 residues. Trimming took off 0 bases at V and 9 bases at J, with 12 bases between the two ends. Germline V lookup: CDR1 LGHNA, CDR2 YNFKEQ. The CDR3: CASSQDPQLGSPLHF. For the CDR3, the DNA is TGTGCCAGCAGCCAAGATCCACAGTTAGGTTCACCCCTCCACTTT.

This clone appeared once. The chain couples TRBV25-1 to TRBJ1-2; D perhaps matches TRBD1 (5 bases). V was shortened by 8 bases and J by 7 bases, with 14 bases between the two germline ends. CDR1 MGHDK and CDR2 SYGVNS come from the germline V gene. The CDR3 has 12 amino acids. The CDR3 protein is CASLDSYGGYTF. CDR3 in DNA: TGTGCCAGCCTAGACAGTTACGGTGGCTACACCTTC.

The rearrangement links TRBV7-8 to TRBJ2-2; no firm D call. This CDR3 comprises 13 residues. Germline CDR1 SGHVS, CDR2 FQNEAQ. V was pared by 8 bases and J by 0 bases, with 7 bases between. DNA of the CDR3: TGTGCCAGCGATAACCCGAACACCGGGGAGCTGTTTTTT. Translated: CASDNPNTGELFF.

This sequence joins TRBV5-5 and TRBJ1-6; 8 nucleotides match TRBD1. The V gene's germline CDR1 is SGHKS and CDR2 YYEKEE (reference sequence). The ends lost 3 bases at V and 7 bases at J; junction bases unmatched: 6. The CDR3 has 15 amino acids. For the CDR3, the DNA is TGTGCCAGCAGCTATTTACAGGGGGGGAATTCACCCCTCCACTTT. Protein product: CASSYLQGGNSPLHF.